One and the same sample provided the 15 T cell receptor beta chains below, sequenced in a study of blood T cell repertoires in COVID-19. TCRdb keeps only in-frame clones here, not all; method: immunoSEQ multiplex PCR. The data show around 240,000 clones, 70% to 85% seen once. The sequenced sample consisted of peripheral blood. The receptors were sampled from an elderly woman with acute or convalescent COVID-19.

The chain is built from TRBV5-6 and TRBJ1-5; 8 bases align to TRBD1. The trim removed 6 bases at V and 7 bases at J, leaving 15 bases unmatched. The V gene's germline CDR1 is SGHDT and CDR2 YYEEEE. This CDR3 region has 16 residues. The CDR3 nucleotides are TGTGCCAGCACCTCCCTCGCCCAGGGGGCCCAACAGCCCCAGCATTTT. Encoded protein: CASTSLAQGAQQPQHF.

V and J are TRBV24-1 and TRBJ1-1; TRBD1 agrees at 9 bases. The germline gives CDR1 KGHDR, CDR2 SFDVKD. Trimming cost V 8 bases and J 6 bases; bases outside gene matches: 9. The length of the CDR3 is 14 residues. The CDR3 region has the DNA TGTGCCACCACCAAGGGACAGGGAACCGCTGAAGCTTTCTTT. As protein: CATTKGQGTAEAFF.

This clone was observed a single time. The chain links TRBV18 to TRBJ2-5; 7 bases are a match to TRBD1. The germline CDR1 and CDR2 sequences are KGHSH and LQKENI. CDR3 length: 13 amino acids. V was pared by 4 bases and J by 5 bases, with 4 bases of the junction left unmatched. CDR3 amino acids: CASSQGAGETQYF. The DNA of the CDR3 is TGTGCCAGCTCACAGGGGGCTGGTGAGACCCAGTACTTC.

J is TRBJ1-4 and V is TRBV7-8, with TRBD1 as a possible D gene (6 bases). V shed 0 bases and J shed 10 bases, with 12 bases lying between them. CDR1 SGHVS and CDR2 FQNEAQ come from the germline V gene. This CDR3 is built from 14 residues. The CDR3 region has the DNA TGTGCCAGCAGCTTAGCGTACAGGGTCGGAAAACTGTTTTTT. Translating it yields CASSLAYRVGKLFF. The full variable domain, with the rest looked up from reference TRBV7-8 and TRBJ1-4, is GAGVSQSPRYKVAKRGQDVALRCDPISGHVSLFWYQQALGQGPEFLTYFQNEAQLDKSGLPSDRFFAERPEGSVSTLKIQRTQQEDSAVYLCASSLAYRVGKLFFGSGTQLSVL.

J is TRBJ1-4 and V is TRBV6-6; maybe TRBD1 (6 bases). The V end lost 7 bases, the J end lost 0 bases, and 12 bases lay between the germline ends. The germline gives CDR1 MNHNY, CDR2 SVGAGI (reference sequence). The CDR3 has 15 residues. The CDR3 here is CASKRQETTNEKLFF. CDR3 DNA sequence: TGTGCCAGCAAAAGACAGGAAACAACTAATGAAAAACTGTTTTTT.

V and J are TRBV7-9 and TRBJ1-2, with a weak D call TRBD1 (6 bases). Trimming removed 3 bases from V and 4 bases from J, with 18 bases in between. CDR3 size: 16 residues. Looked up from germline, CDR1 is SEHNR and CDR2 is FQNEAQ (reference sequence). DNA for the CDR3: TGTGCCAGCAGCTTGGGGACGGACAGCTCTAGCTATGGCTACACCTTC. Translating it yields CASSLGTDSSSYGYTF.

The gene calls are TRBV18 and TRBJ2-3; 9 bases align to TRBD2. The ends lost 3 bases at V and 1 base at J; junction bases unmatched: 2. This CDR3 is 15 amino acids long. Germline lookup yields CDR1 KGHSH and CDR2 LQKENI. CDR3 sequence: CASSPSSGGTDTQYF. DNA of the CDR3: TGTGCCAGCTCACCTTCTAGCGGGGGCACAGATACGCAGTATTTT.

The chain has TRBV5-1 and TRBJ2-7, with a tentative D call TRBD1 (5 bases). CDR1 and CDR2 from the germline V gene are SGHRS and YFSETQ. The CDR3 spans 15 residues. The V end was cut by 0 bases, the J end by 3 bases, with 13 bases between. This chain's CDR3 is CASSLAPSGNYEQYF. The DNA of the CDR3 is TGCGCCAGCAGCTTGGCCCCCTCAGGGAACTACGAGCAGTACTTC.

There are a few counts of this clone. The chain combines TRBV5-1 with TRBJ2-3, with 7 bases fitting TRBD2. The CDR3 is made up of 16 amino acids. V shed 0 bases and J 2 bases; nucleotides not matched to a gene: 6. The germline V gene has CDR1 SGHRS and CDR2 YFSETQ. The CDR3 DNA sequence: TGCGCCAGCAGCTTGGCGCTAGCGGAGTCCACAGATACGCAGTATTTT. Residues: CASSLALAESTDTQYF.

This clone was picked up one time. The chain employs TRBV18 and TRBJ2-3, with 7 bases aligning to TRBD1. Per germline, CDR1 KGHSH and CDR2 LQKENI. V lost 2 bases, J lost 7 bases, and 15 bases stayed unmatched. The CDR3 is 17 residues long. The CDR3 DNA is TGTGCCAGCTCACCAGCGGACAGGTTGGGGCTTGGGAATACGCAGTATTTT. It is translated as CASSPADRLGLGNTQYF.

This sequence joins TRBV6-2 or TRBV6-3 and TRBJ2-2; D is possibly TRBD2 (6 bases). Germline loops: CDR1 MNHEY, CDR2 SVGEGT. The CDR3 covers 15 residues. V lost 0 bases to trimming and J lost 7 bases, with 12 bases between them. CDR3 coding DNA: TGTGCCAGCAGTTACTCTACGGGAGTTGGCGGGGAGCTGTTTTTT. As protein: CASSYSTGVGGELFF.

This chain links TRBV6-2 or TRBV6-3 with TRBJ2-1; TRBD2 matches 7 bases. CDR1 is MNHEY, CDR2 SVGEGT, per germline. The CDR3 contains 15 residues. Losses at the gene ends were 0 bases for V and 5 bases for J; bases not matched to a gene: 4. The CDR3 bases are TGTGCCAGCAGTTACTCGGGCGGGAGAGACAATGAGCAGTTCTTC. The encoded protein is CASSYSGGRDNEQFF.

The rearrangement uses TRBV4-3 and TRBJ2-7; TRBD2 aligns across 10 bases. The germline gives CDR1 LGHNA, CDR2 YSLEER. Unmatched junction bases numbered 4, after V lost 0 bases and J lost 2 bases. CDR3 length equals 16 residues. The CDR3 region is CASSQDTSGTTYEQYF. CDR3 bases: TGCGCCAGCAGCCAAGATACTAGCGGGACCACCTACGAGCAGTACTTC.

The rearrangement uses TRBV7-9 and TRBJ2-1; 10 bases map to TRBD2. Germline CDR1 SEHNR, CDR2 FQNEAQ (reference sequence). This CDR3 spans 17 amino acids. Unmatched junction bases numbered 10, after V lost 2 bases and J lost 6 bases. In DNA form, the CDR3 reads TGTGCCAGCAGCTTATCCGCTAGCGGGGGTAAAAGCAATGAGCAGTTCTTC. Its protein product is CASSLSASGGKSNEQFF.

The chain links TRBV5-1 to TRBJ2-3, with 13 bases identical to TRBD2. V gave up 3 bases and J gave up 0 bases; unmatched junction bases: 4. Germline CDR1 SGHRS, CDR2 YFSETQ. The CDR3 runs 17 residues. The CDR3 bases are TGCGCCAGCAGCTCGACTAGCGGGGGGTCTAGCACAGATACGCAGTATTTT. Translating it yields CASSSTSGGSSTDTQYF.